Each of the 4 T cell receptor beta chains below was sequenced from the same sample in a study of cytomegalovirus exposure and HLA in healthy donors. With 60 Vbeta and 13 Jbeta primers, the PCR was carried out. Libraries were prepared by immunoSEQ multiplex PCR; TCRdb keeps only in-frame clonotypes and omits some of them. The profile shows 150,000 to 200,000 clones, roughly 82% of them singletons. Source material: PBMCs. Receptor source: a girl aged 10 to 17 in good health and CMV-seropositive.

This clone was counted a single time. The chain employs TRBV10-2 and TRBJ1-1; 7 nucleotides line up with TRBD1. The germline gives CDR1 WSHSY, CDR2 SAAADI. The ends lost 7 bases at V and 1 base at J; junction bases unmatched: 9. This CDR3 comprises 15 residues. The CDR3 coding sequence is TGCGCCAGCATTAATACAGGGGCGGGGAACACTGAAGCTTTCTTT. This sequence encodes CASINTGAGNTEAFF.

V gene TRBV7-9 combines with J gene TRBJ2-7; TRBD2 aligns across 10 bases. Germline V gene data show CDR1 as SEHNR and CDR2 as FQNEAQ (reference sequence). The V gene end was trimmed by 2 bases and the J gene end by 4 bases; junction bases not matched to a gene: 8. CDR3 length equals 16 residues. CDR3 protein: CASSLSASSGGYEQYF. In DNA, the CDR3 is TGTGCCAGCAGCTTAAGCGCTTCTAGCGGGGGTTACGAGCAGTACTTC.

The CDR3 sequence is CASSVAVGQGARETQYF. The CDR3 DNA reads TGTGCCAGCAGTGTCGCGGTTGGACAGGGGGCGAGGGAGACCCAGTACTTC. J is TRBJ2-5 and V is TRBV9; TRBD1 aligns across 11 bases. CDR1 and CDR2 from the germline V gene are SGDLS and YYNGEE. The CDR3 runs 17 residues. J gave up 5 bases and V 5 bases, and 14 bases lay outside the gene matches.

V is TRBV30 and J is TRBJ2-5; D is ambiguous. Looked up from germline, CDR1 is GTSNPN and CDR2 is SVGIG (reference sequence). This CDR3 region has 12 residues. The V gene lost 4 bases and the J gene lost 5 bases, with 11 bases spanning the gap. DNA of the CDR3: TGTGCCTGGACGGAGTTGAGGGAGACCCAGTACTTC. Its translation is CAWTELRETQYF.